The next 28 T cell receptor beta chains were all read from a single sample in a study of T cells after yellow fever vaccination. TCRdb itself ran the 5' RACE reads through MiXCR, one entry per CDR3 protein. The table shows over 250,000 distinct CDR3 sequences, with roughly 4.3% occurring only once. Sequencing was performed on PBMCs, taken 5 days after the yellow fever booster vaccination. The receptor source for this set is a man between 18 and 29 years old who received the YFV17D yellow fever vaccine.

This clonotype was recorded at least ten times. The genes are TRBV6-5 and TRBJ2-1; TRBD1 aligns across 8 bases. The CDR3 is made up of 15 amino acids. V lost 6 bases, J lost 4 bases, and 8 bases stayed unmatched. The germline V gene encodes CDR1 MNHEY and CDR2 SVGAGI. The CDR3 is CASRPLRTGYNEQFF. As DNA, the CDR3 is TGTGCCAGCAGACCTCTTAGGACAGGGTACAATGAGCAGTTCTTC.

This clonotype was seen repeatedly, ten times or more. The V gene is TRBV5-1, the J gene TRBJ2-1; D might be TRBD2 (6 bases). Germline CDR1 reads SGHRS; CDR2 reads YFSETQ. The CDR3 consists of 13 residues. The V and J ends lost 4 bases and 6 bases respectively, with 11 bases between them. As DNA, the CDR3 is TGCGCCAGCAGCCGGGGACTTTCCAATGAGCAGTTCTTC. It codes for CASSRGLSNEQFF.

In its sample, this clonotype was seen many times. The CDR3 bases are TGTGCCAGCAGCCTAAGAGGGGGTAATGGCTACACCTTC. This sequence encodes CASSLRGGNGYTF. The chain recombines TRBV7-9 with TRBJ1-2; weak D call: TRBD1 (6 bases). Germline CDR1 SEHNR, CDR2 FQNEAQ (reference sequence). CDR3 length equals 13 residues. Trimming took 5 bases from V and 6 from J, leaving 13 bases between them.

The gene calls are TRBV5-6 and TRBJ1-2; TRBD1 might be the D (6 bases). The ends were cut back, 2 bases at V and 4 bases at J, with 9 bases in the middle. Germline assignment: CDR1 SGHDT and CDR2 YYEEEE. The CDR3 totals 13 residues. The CDR3 nucleotides are TGTGCCAGCAGCTTAGAGGGGGTCTATGGCTACACCTTC. It codes for CASSLEGVYGYTF.

This clonotype was seen only a few times. The V and J genes are TRBV5-1 and TRBJ1-4; possible D gene TRBD1, 6 bases. This CDR3 comprises 14 residues. V dropped 1 base and J dropped 6 bases, with 10 bases sitting between them. Germline V gives CDR1 SGHRS, CDR2 YFSETQ. Here the CDR3 reads CASSLTDSDEKLFF. DNA for the CDR3: TGCGCCAGCAGCTTGACGGACAGCGATGAAAAACTGTTTTTT.

This clonotype has just a few counts. V gene TRBV7-8 combines with J gene TRBJ2-7, with D unclear. This CDR3 is built from 12 residues. Germline V gives CDR1 SGHVS, CDR2 FQNEAQ. Between the trimmed V and J ends, which lost 5 bases and 5 bases, there was a span of 10 bases. The DNA of the CDR3 is TGTGCCAGCAGCCTGCCCGAGGACGAGCAGTACGTC. Protein product: CASSLPEDEQYV.

The chain carries TRBV5-1 and TRBJ1-3; a possible D gene is TRBD1 (6 bases). The CDR3 is made up of 15 amino acids. Germline loops: CDR1 SGHRS, CDR2 YFSETQ. V was trimmed by 1 base and J by 0 bases, leaving 8 bases between them. Here the CDR3 reads CASSLQGTSGNTIYF. CDR3 coding DNA: TGCGCCAGCAGCTTGCAGGGGACCTCTGGAAACACCATATATTTT.

The chain recombines TRBV24-1 with TRBJ2-3; D is unclear. CDR3 length: 14 amino acids. The V gene's germline CDR1 is KGHDR and CDR2 SFDVKD. Trimming removed 5 bases from V and 4 bases from J, with 12 bases in between. For the CDR3, the DNA is TGTGCCACCAGTGGATTCCTCTCGGCAGATACGCAGTATTTT. Residues: CATSGFLSADTQYF.

The V gene is TRBV9, the J gene TRBJ2-5; 7 bases align to TRBD1. Trimming removed 2 bases from V and 4 bases from J; junction bases left unmatched: 8. The CDR3 is 15 amino acids. Germline V CDR1 and CDR2: SGDLS, YYNGEE. CDR3 DNA sequence: TGTGCCAGCAGCGTTGGTACAGGGGTTGGAGAGACCCAGTACTTC. It encodes CASSVGTGVGETQYF.

This chain joins TRBV5-1 and TRBJ2-3; 11 bases are shared with TRBD2. V was pared by 3 bases and J by 1 base, with 7 bases of the junction left unmatched. CDR1 and CDR2 from the germline V gene are SGHRS and YFSETQ. The CDR3 covers 17 residues. The CDR3 region has the DNA TGCGCCAGCAGCTCCTCCGGGACTAGCGGCCGCACAGATACGCAGTATTTT. Translated, it gives CASSSSGTSGRTDTQYF.

This clonotype was detected ten times or more. The chain joins TRBV18 to TRBJ1-5; the match to TRBD1 covers 10 bases. Germline V gene lookup returns CDR1 KGHSH and CDR2 LQKENI. CDR3 length equals 15 residues. The trim removed 3 bases at V and 4 bases at J, leaving 3 bases unmatched. The CDR3: CASSPDRGKNQPQHF. For the CDR3, the DNA is TGTGCCAGCTCACCGGACAGGGGGAAGAATCAGCCCCAGCATTTT.

This clonotype has more than one count but fewer than ten. The genes are TRBV15 and TRBJ1-2; a weak D match, TRBD1 (6 bases). CDR1 is LNHNV, CDR2 YYDKDF, per germline (reference sequence). V lost 1 base to trimming and J lost 8 bases, with 14 bases between them. The CDR3 is 14 residues long. CDR3: CATSRAGTIIGYTF. The CDR3 coding sequence is TGTGCCACCAGCAGAGCCGGGACAATCATCGGCTACACCTTC.

The chain joins TRBV7-2 to TRBJ1-2; unclear D gene. The CDR3 consists of 11 residues. Germline CDR1 and CDR2: SGHTA and FQGNSA. Trimming shortened V by 3 bases and J by 8 bases, and 7 bases separated the two germline ends. The CDR3: CASSFTSGYTF. The CDR3 DNA reads TGTGCCAGCAGCTTTACGAGCGGCTACACCTTC.

This clonotype was detected a few times. A read error is possible here, since a much larger clone lies one base away. V gene TRBV6-2 or TRBV6-3 combines with J gene TRBJ1-1, with unresolved D. This CDR3 has 13 amino acids. CDR1 is MNHEY, CDR2 SVGEGT, per germline. V dropped 7 bases and J dropped 0 bases, with 9 bases sitting between them. CDR3 DNA: TGTGCCAGCACCGAGAACATGAACACTGAAGCTTTCTTT. Translated: CASTENMNTEAFF.

This clonotype was recorded at least ten times. The V call is TRBV12-3 or TRBV12-4, the J call TRBJ2-3; D is ambiguous. V lost 7 bases and J lost 0, with 14 bases in between. The CDR3 has 15 amino acids. CDR3 region: CASNPNGFSTDTQYF. The CDR3 DNA reads TGTGCCAGCAACCCGAATGGGTTCAGCACAGATACGCAGTATTTT.

This chain joins TRBV12-3 or TRBV12-4 and TRBJ1-2; 8 bases are shared with TRBD1. The V gene end was trimmed by 1 base and the J gene end by 3 bases; junction bases not matched to a gene: 4. This CDR3 has 15 amino acids. The chain's CDR3 is CASSLGQGAHYGYTF. CDR3 in DNA: TGTGCCAGCAGTTTAGGGCAGGGGGCACACTATGGCTACACCTTC.

Note on this clonotype: The germline gene is not matched at one end of the junction; a read error may be the cause. This sequence joins TRBV7-7 and TRBJ2-1; 7 bases agree with TRBD2. Germline V gene lookup returns CDR1 SSHAT and CDR2 FNYEAQ (reference sequence). CDR3 size: 16 residues. In DNA, the CDR3 is TGTGCTAGCAGCGCTAGGGTTCTGGGAGGGGAGAATGAGCAGTTCTTC. Protein: CASSARVLGGENEQFF.

The chain employs TRBV7-2 and TRBJ1-2, with TRBD1 matching 7 bases. The V and J ends lost 2 bases and 13 bases, in that order; junction bases with no gene match: 7. The V gene's germline CDR1 is SGHTA and CDR2 FQGNSA. The CDR3 loop spans 12 amino acids. The CDR3, as DNA: TGTGCCAGCAGCTTATTGGCAGGGGGTTGCACCTTC. This codes for CASSLLAGGCTF.

This clonotype was seen a few times. This chain links TRBV2 with TRBJ2-5; 14 bases fit TRBD2. J lost 0 bases, V lost 5 bases, and 5 bases had no gene match. There are 17 residues in the CDR3. Germline values: CDR1 SNHLY, CDR2 FYNNEI. The CDR3 sequence: CASSRTSGGMDQETQYF. The CDR3 nucleotides are TGTGCCAGCAGTAGGACTAGCGGGGGGATGGACCAAGAGACCCAGTACTTC.

The V and J genes are TRBV29-1 and TRBJ1-1, with D possibly matching TRBD1 (6 bases). Trimming removed 5 bases from V and 4 bases from J, with 11 bases in between. Germline V gene data show CDR1 as SQVTM and CDR2 as ANQGSEA. The CDR3 contains 12 residues. This CDR3 is CSVYRESTEAFF. As DNA, the CDR3 is TGCAGCGTTTACAGGGAATCCACTGAAGCTTTCTTT.

This clonotype came up many times. The chain employs TRBV2 and TRBJ2-1; TRBD2 matches 11 bases. From germline, CDR1 is SNHLY and CDR2 FYNNEI. The CDR3 consists of 17 residues. The junction had 16 bases not matched to a gene; V was cut back by 8 bases and J by 7 bases. Written as DNA, the CDR3 is TGTGCCAGCGGCACTCCCGAACTAGCGGGGGAAGAGAATGAGCAGTTCTTC. Encoded protein: CASGTPELAGEENEQFF.

Only a few counts were recorded for this clonotype. This chain uses TRBV4-1 with TRBJ2-7; TRBD2 matches 8 bases. Per the germline V gene, CDR1 is MGHRA and CDR2 is YSYEKL. The trim removed 1 base at V and 3 bases at J, leaving 5 bases unmatched. The CDR3 has 15 amino acids. The CDR3 nucleotides are TGCGCCAGCAGCCAAGCGGGGGGGGTAGACTACGAGCAGTACTTC. It translates to CASSQAGGVDYEQYF.

This clonotype was seen many times. This sequence joins TRBV7-2 and TRBJ1-2; 7 bases are a match to TRBD1. Per germline, CDR1 SGHTA and CDR2 FQGNSA. CDR3 length: 14 residues. V lost 6 bases and J lost 8; bases outside the gene matches: 12. CDR3 in amino acids: CASSRVRDSDGYTF. In nucleotides, the CDR3 is TGTGCCAGCAGTCGCGTCCGGGACAGCGACGGCTACACCTTC.

This clonotype was observed a few times. The gene calls are TRBV5-1 and TRBJ1-1, with 7 bases fitting TRBD1. Unmatched junction bases numbered 9, after V lost 4 bases and J lost 3 bases. CDR1 and CDR2 (germline): SGHRS, YFSETQ. CDR3 length: 15 residues. CDR3 DNA sequence: TGCGCCAGCAGCGTGACAGGGTCGTGGCACACTGAAGCTTTCTTT. Its protein product is CASSVTGSWHTEAFF.

The chain links TRBV18 to TRBJ2-1, with TRBD2 matching over 7 bases. This CDR3 is built from 16 residues. CDR1 is KGHSH and CDR2 is LQKENI in the germline V gene. J was trimmed by 7 bases and V by 3 bases; bases with no gene match: 12. CDR3 bases: TGTGCCAGCTCACCCGCGCGGGGGAGAGGAGGGAATGAGCAGTTCTTC. Translated, it gives CASSPARGRGGNEQFF.

This clonotype has a count of ten or more. CDR3 coding DNA: TGCAGTAAGCGGGGGGTTAGCACAGATACGCAGTATTTT. This translates into CSKRGVSTDTQYF. The rearrangement uses TRBV20-1 and TRBJ2-3, with 9 bases fitting TRBD2. CDR3 length: 13 amino acids. V gave up 8 bases and J gave up 0 bases; unmatched junction bases: 3. Germline values: CDR1 DFQATT, CDR2 SNEGSKA (reference sequence).

This clonotype was detected many times. J is TRBJ2-5 and V is TRBV28, with D perhaps TRBD2 (6 bases). The CDR3 covers 12 residues. The V gene's germline CDR1 is MDHEN and CDR2 SYDVKM. The V end was cut by 5 bases, the J end by 4 bases, with 8 bases between. CDR3 residues: CASSPAGETQYF. CDR3 DNA sequence: TGTGCCAGCAGTCCAGCGGGAGAGACCCAGTACTTC. Full variable domain (missing parts from reference TRBV28 and TRBJ2-5): DVKVTQSSRYLVKRTGEKVFLECVQDMDHENMFWYRQDPGLGLRLIYFSYDVKMKEKGDIPEGYSVSREKKERFSLILESASTNQTSMYLCASSPAGETQYFGPGTRLLVL.

This clonotype was seen a few times. This chain uses TRBV5-1 with TRBJ1-1; D is possibly TRBD1 (6 bases). The germline V and J ends were trimmed by 0 bases and 0 bases, with 12 bases remaining between them. The CDR3 covers 16 residues. Germline V gene data show CDR1 as SGHRS and CDR2 as YFSETQ. The CDR3 loop is CASSLAAGTMNTEAFF. In nucleotides, the CDR3 is TGCGCCAGCAGCTTGGCTGCAGGGACAATGAACACTGAAGCTTTCTTT.